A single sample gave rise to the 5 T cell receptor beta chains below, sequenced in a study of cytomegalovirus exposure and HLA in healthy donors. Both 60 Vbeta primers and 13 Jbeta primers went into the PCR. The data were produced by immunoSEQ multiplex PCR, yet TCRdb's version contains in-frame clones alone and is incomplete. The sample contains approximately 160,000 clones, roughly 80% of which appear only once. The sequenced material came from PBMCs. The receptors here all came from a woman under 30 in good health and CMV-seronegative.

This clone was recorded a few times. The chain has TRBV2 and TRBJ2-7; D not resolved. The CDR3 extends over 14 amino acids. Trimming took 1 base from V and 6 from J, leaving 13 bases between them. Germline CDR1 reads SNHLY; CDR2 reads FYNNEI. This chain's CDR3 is CASSEGQNYAEQYF. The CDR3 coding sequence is TGTGCCAGCAGTGAAGGGCAAAACTACGCCGAGCAGTACTTC.

This CDR3 reads CASSQDSGPDTQYF. DNA of the CDR3: TGCGCCAGCAGCCAAGATTCAGGGCCAGATACGCAGTATTTT. J is TRBJ2-3 and V is TRBV4-1; tentative D call: TRBD1 (5 bases). CDR3 length: 14 residues. Trimming shortened V by 0 bases and J by 4 bases, and 8 bases separated the two germline ends. Germline CDR1 MGHRA, CDR2 YSYEKL.

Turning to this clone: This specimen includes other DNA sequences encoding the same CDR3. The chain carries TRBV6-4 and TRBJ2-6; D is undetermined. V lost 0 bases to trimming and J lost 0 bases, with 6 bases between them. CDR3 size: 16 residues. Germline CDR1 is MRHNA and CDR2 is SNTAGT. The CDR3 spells CASSDSTSSGANVLTF. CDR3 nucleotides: TGTGCCAGCAGTGACTCAACCAGCTCTGGGGCCAACGTCCTGACTTTC.

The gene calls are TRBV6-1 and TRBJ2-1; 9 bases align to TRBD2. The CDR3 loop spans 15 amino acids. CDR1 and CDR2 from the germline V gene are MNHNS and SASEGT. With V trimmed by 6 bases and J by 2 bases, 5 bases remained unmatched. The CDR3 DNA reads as TGTGCCAGCAGGATGCTAGCGGGAACCTACAATGAGCAGTTCTTC. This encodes CASRMLAGTYNEQFF.

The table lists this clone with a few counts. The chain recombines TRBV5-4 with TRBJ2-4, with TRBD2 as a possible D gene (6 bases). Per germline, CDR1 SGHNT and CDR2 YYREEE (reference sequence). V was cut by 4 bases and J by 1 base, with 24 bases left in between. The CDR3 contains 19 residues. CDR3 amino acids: CASSPHGDSGIGAKNIQYF. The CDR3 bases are TGTGCCAGCAGCCCACACGGGGATAGCGGAATAGGGGCCAAAAACATTCAGTACTTC.